These T cell receptor beta chains were read from a single sample in a study of cytomegalovirus exposure and HLA in healthy donors. TCRdb's table, derived via immunoSEQ multiplex PCR, lists solely in-frame clones and lacks some. Among 95,000 to 100,000 clones, more than 80% were seen once, and the ten largest hold about 3.9%. Sequences were obtained from PBMCs. Source of these receptors: a man under 40 in good health and CMV-seronegative. Each CDR3 is given with its conserved first and last residue. A D gene is named only where the DNA matches it firmly. Clone size is given for some rows only: seen once, a few or many times, or a class if the clone is expanded.

D gene	V gene	J gene	clone size	CDR3 DNA	CDR3 protein
TRBD1	TRBV4-1	TRBJ1-1	-	TGCGCCAGCAGCCAAGATCACAGGGGGGAAGCTTTCTTT	CASSQDHRGEAFF
-	TRBV29-1	TRBJ2-2	-	TGCAGCGTCTGGGGGGTGCTTAACACCGGGGAGCTGTTTTTT	CSVWGVLNTGELFF
-	TRBV7-2	TRBJ1-1	-	TGTGCCAGCAGCTTTCGTTGGGGCTTGAACACTGAAGCTTTCTTT	CASSFRWGLNTEAFF
-	TRBV30	TRBJ1-3	once	TGTGCCTGGACAGGAAGGTTCTCTGGAAACACCATATATTTT	CAWTGRFSGNTIYF
-	TRBV6-4	TRBJ2-6	-	TGTGCCAGCCCGAATGGGGGGAGGCTCTCTGGGGCCAACGTCCTGACTTTC	CASPNGGRLSGANVLTF
TRBD1	TRBV5-1	TRBJ2-1	-	TGCGCCAGCAGCCCCACCGGGACAGTTAGAAATGAGCAGTTCTTC	CASSPTGTVRNEQFF
TRBD1	TRBV9	TRBJ2-6	-	TGTGCCAGCAGCGGGACAGGGAACTCTGGGGCCAACGTCCTGACTTTC	CASSGTGNSGANVLTF
-	TRBV5-1	TRBJ2-2	once	TGCGCCAGCAGCTTGGAATCAGGGGAGCTGTTTTTT	CASSLESGELFF
-	TRBV4-1	TRBJ2-5	-	TGCGCCAGCGCCGGGGGGCCCCAAGAGACCCAGTACTTC	CASAGGPQETQYF
-	TRBV7-9	TRBJ2-5	-	TGTGCCAGCAGCTTAGGGACCGACCAGGGGACCCAGTACTTC	CASSLGTDQGTQYF
TRBD2	TRBV7-6	TRBJ2-2	-	TGTGCCAGCAGAAGACTAGCGGACACCGGGGAGCTGTTTTTT	CASRRLADTGELFF
-	TRBV11-3	TRBJ1-1	-	TGTGCCAGCAGCTCTAGGGGCCCGAACACTGAAGCTTTCTTT	CASSSRGPNTEAFF
TRBD1	TRBV5-6	TRBJ1-2	-	TGTGCCAGCAGCTTACCGGGACAGGGCGACTATGGCTACACCTTC	CASSLPGQGDYGYTF
-	TRBV6-5	TRBJ1-2	-	TGTGCCAGCGGACGGACCAGCGGTGGCTACACCTTC	CASGRTSGGYTF
-	TRBV7-2	TRBJ2-1	-	TGTGCCAGCAGCTTAGTTCCTCTAAACAATGAGCAGTTCTTC	CASSLVPLNNEQFF
TRBD1	TRBV25-1	TRBJ1-5	-	TGTGCCAGCAGTACAGGGGTTCATCAGCCCCAGCATTTT	CASSTGVHQPQHF
TRBD2	TRBV7-6	TRBJ2-2	-	TGTGCCAGCAGTTTTACTAGCGGGGTGTACACCGGGGAGCTGTTTTTT	CASSFTSGVYTGELFF
-	TRBV28	TRBJ2-5	once	TGTGCCAGCACTGGGAGACAGGTACAAGAGACCCAGTACTTC	CASTGRQVQETQYF
TRBD1	TRBV12-5	TRBJ1-2	-	TGTGCTAGTGGTTTGGGGACAGGGGGCAACTATGGCTACACCTTC	CASGLGTGGNYGYTF
TRBD1	TRBV10-3	TRBJ1-1	-	TGTGCCATCAGTGAGTCGTTCGGGACAGGGGTCCCTATGAACACTGAAGCTTTCTTT	CAISESFGTGVPMNTEAFF
-	TRBV29-1	TRBJ1-2	-	TGCAGCGTTGAAGATCGAGACGTGACGTCAGGATGGTATGGCTACACCTTC	CSVEDRDVTSGWYGYTF
-	TRBV6-6	TRBJ1-1	-	TGTGCCAGCAGTTCGTCAGGGGTTGGGGAAGCTTTCTTT	CASSSSGVGEAFF
-	TRBV29-1	TRBJ1-1	-	TGCAGCGTTCGCCCGCGTCAAACTCCCGGAGCTTTCTTT	CSVRPRQTPGAFF
-	TRBV9	TRBJ2-2	-	TGTGCCAGCAGCGTAGTAGGAGCGGGTGAGCTGTTTTTT	CASSVVGAGELFF
-	TRBV2	TRBJ2-5	once	TGTGCCAGCAGTGGAGGCAATCAAGAGACCCAGTACTTC	CASSGGNQETQYF
-	TRBV15	TRBJ2-7	-	TGTGCCACCAGCATGGCCCCGATGGGACTGAGGGTCTTC	CATSMAPMGLRVF
-	TRBV10-3	TRBJ1-5	few	TGTGCCACCAACATTGATAGCAATCAGCCCCAGCATTTT	CATNIDSNQPQHF
TRBD2	TRBV9	TRBJ2-2	-	TGTGCCAGCAGCGTAGGAGCGGGAGACACCGGGGAGCTGTTTTTT	CASSVGAGDTGELFF
TRBD1	TRBV4-1	TRBJ2-7	few	TGCGCCAGCAGCCCATTGGAGACAGGGGGTTCGCAATACGAGCAGTACTTC	CASSPLETGGSQYEQYF
TRBD2	TRBV5-8	TRBJ2-2	-	TGTGCCAGCAGCTCCCTAGCGGGGGGAACCGGGGAGCTGTTTTTT	CASSSLAGGTGELFF
TRBD1	TRBV28	TRBJ2-7	-	TGTGCCAGCAGAACCGTGGACAGGGGATACGAGCAGTACTTC	CASRTVDRGYEQYF
-	TRBV7-2	TRBJ1-5	-	TGTGCCAGCAGCTTGTTCGGAGGAGTCAATCAGCCCCAGCATTTT	CASSLFGGVNQPQHF
-	TRBV28	TRBJ1-4	-	TGTGCCAGCAGTTTAGGAGGGTTAAATGAAAAACTGTTTTTT	CASSLGGLNEKLFF
-	TRBV15	TRBJ2-5	-	TGTGCCACCAGCAGGGAACATGGGCCGGCTTTGTACCAAGAGACCCAGTACTTC	CATSREHGPALYQETQYF
TRBD1	TRBV5-5	TRBJ2-7	few	TGTGCCAGCAGCCCTAGGGACAGTTCCTACGAGCAGTACTTC	CASSPRDSSYEQYF
-	TRBV10-3	TRBJ1-5	-	TGTGCCACCTGTGGGGCAAACAATCAGCCCCAGCATTTT	CATCGANNQPQHF
TRBD1	TRBV5-6	TRBJ2-3	-	TGTGCCAGCAGCCCCCGGACAGGGGGCACAGATACGCAGTATTTT	CASSPRTGGTDTQYF
-	TRBV19	TRBJ2-1	-	TGTGCCAGCGGTCCAACCAATGAGCAGTTCTTC	CASGPTNEQFF
-	TRBV25-1	TRBJ1-1	-	TGTGCCAGCAGTACAGTGGATGCCATGAACACTGAAGCTTTCTTT	CASSTVDAMNTEAFF
-	TRBV30	TRBJ1-2	-	TGTGCCTGGAGTGTACCGGGGTTTGGCTACACCTTC	CAWSVPGFGYTF
-	TRBV13	TRBJ2-5	-	TGTGCCAGCAGCGCCAGGACAGCCCAAGAGACCCAGTACTTC	CASSARTAQETQYF
-	TRBV2	TRBJ1-2	few	TGTGCCAGCATTCGTGCGGGGGGTGGCTACACCTTC	CASIRAGGGYTF
-	TRBV27	TRBJ2-4	-	TGTGCCAGCACCGAGGGGGGGAGGGGTTACATTCAGTACTTC	CASTEGGRGYIQYF
-	TRBV15	TRBJ2-3	-	TGTGCCACCAGCAGAGATCAGGGCACCCTCCCAGATACGCAGTATTTT	CATSRDQGTLPDTQYF
TRBD1	TRBV15	TRBJ1-5	-	TGTGCCACCAGCAGAGACGTCTCATCCCAGGGGGCAAACCCCCATAGCAATCAGCCCCAGCATTTT	CATSRDVSSQGANPHSNQPQHF
TRBD2	TRBV6-1	TRBJ2-5	-	TGTGCCAGCAGTGAAAACAGCGGGGGGGCGGAGACCCAGTACTTC	CASSENSGGAETQYF
TRBD2	TRBV28	TRBJ2-3	-	TGTGCCAGCAGTTTGACTAGCGGGAGCACAGATACGCAGTATTTT	CASSLTSGSTDTQYF
TRBD1	TRBV23-1	TRBJ2-3	-	TGCGCCAGCAGTCAATCGGACAGGATTCGCACAGATACGCAGTATTTT	CASSQSDRIRTDTQYF
TRBD2	TRBV15	TRBJ2-3	-	TGTGCCACCAGCAGAGGGGCCCTAGCGGGGAACACAGATACGCAGTATTTT	CATSRGALAGNTDTQYF
-	TRBV10-3	TRBJ2-7	-	TGTGCCATCAGTAAAACCGATCCCCGGGAACTCTACGAGCAGTACTTC	CAISKTDPRELYEQYF
TRBD1	TRBV30	TRBJ2-3	-	TGTGCCTGGACACAGGGGGCCTCTACAGATACGCAGTATTTT	CAWTQGASTDTQYF
-	TRBV7-3	TRBJ2-3	-	TGTGCCAGCAGTCGGGGAGGTAGCACAGATACGCAGTATTTT	CASSRGGSTDTQYF
-	TRBV5-6	TRBJ2-5	few	TGTGCCAGCAGCTCGGCCGCCGAGGGTAGCCAAGAGACCCAGTACTTC	CASSSAAEGSQETQYF
-	TRBV6-6	TRBJ2-3	-	TGTGCCAGCACCCAACCTGCGGGGCTAGCGACAGATACGCAGTATTTT	CASTQPAGLATDTQYF
-	TRBV18	TRBJ2-4	-	TGTGCCAGCTCACCACCTGGGCAGGGTTTGGCCAAAAACATTCAGTACTTC	CASSPPGQGLAKNIQYF
TRBD2	TRBV7-8	TRBJ2-1	-	TGTGCCAGCAGCTTATTAGCGGGGGCTAGCTCCTACAATGAGCAGTTCTTC	CASSLLAGASSYNEQFF
TRBD1	TRBV7-2	TRBJ2-2	-	TGTGCCAGCAGCACACAGGGGAGCACCGGGGAGCTGTTTTTT	CASSTQGSTGELFF
-	TRBV9	TRBJ2-1	-	TGTGCCAGCACCAGGGAAGGGAGGCAGGGGGGCAATGAGCAGTTCTTC	CASTREGRQGGNEQFF
-	TRBV7-9	TRBJ2-7	-	TGTGCCAGCAGCCCAGGTAGCGGTTTTCCCTACGAGCAGTACTTC	CASSPGSGFPYEQYF
TRBD2	TRBV4-1	TRBJ2-4	-	TGCGCCAGCAGCCCCGGACTAGCGGGGGGGTTAGCCAAAAACATTCAGTACTTC	CASSPGLAGGLAKNIQYF